The source of this T cell receptor beta chain is a study of CD8+CD57+ T cells in acquired aplastic anemia. Overall study: Sorted CD4+ and CD8+ cells yielded around 3.3 ug of DNA on average. Study outcomes and limitations: Comparison of patients with controls identified some 29 shared CD8+ CDR3 sequences.

Note on this clonotype: What it binds is unknown.

V was trimmed by 1 base and J by 1 base, leaving 7 bases between them. The CDR3 length is 14 residues. The germline V gene encodes CDR1 LNHDA and CDR2 SQIVND (reference sequence). Patients chosen for sequencing had CD8+CD57+ cells that had expanded, as shown by flow cytometry. Diagnosis of severe acquired aplastic anemia applied to all patients. Genomic DNA, serving as template, underwent TCR beta VDJ and CDR3 profiling. TCRdb used MiXCR to reprocess the reads, holding one entry per CDR3 protein. The sample holds under 200,000 distinct CDR3 sequences, over 70% seen once. The receptor was isolated from a human donor with aplastic anemia. Sequenced sample: sorted CD4+, CD8+, or CD8+CD57+ T cells (not recorded which) from PBMCs. The V gene is TRBV19, the J gene TRBJ1-1, with a weak D call TRBD1 (5 bases). The CDR3 nucleotides are TGTGCCAGTAGTATAGGGGGCACGAACACTGAAGCTTTCTTT. Protein product: CASSIGGTNTEAFF.